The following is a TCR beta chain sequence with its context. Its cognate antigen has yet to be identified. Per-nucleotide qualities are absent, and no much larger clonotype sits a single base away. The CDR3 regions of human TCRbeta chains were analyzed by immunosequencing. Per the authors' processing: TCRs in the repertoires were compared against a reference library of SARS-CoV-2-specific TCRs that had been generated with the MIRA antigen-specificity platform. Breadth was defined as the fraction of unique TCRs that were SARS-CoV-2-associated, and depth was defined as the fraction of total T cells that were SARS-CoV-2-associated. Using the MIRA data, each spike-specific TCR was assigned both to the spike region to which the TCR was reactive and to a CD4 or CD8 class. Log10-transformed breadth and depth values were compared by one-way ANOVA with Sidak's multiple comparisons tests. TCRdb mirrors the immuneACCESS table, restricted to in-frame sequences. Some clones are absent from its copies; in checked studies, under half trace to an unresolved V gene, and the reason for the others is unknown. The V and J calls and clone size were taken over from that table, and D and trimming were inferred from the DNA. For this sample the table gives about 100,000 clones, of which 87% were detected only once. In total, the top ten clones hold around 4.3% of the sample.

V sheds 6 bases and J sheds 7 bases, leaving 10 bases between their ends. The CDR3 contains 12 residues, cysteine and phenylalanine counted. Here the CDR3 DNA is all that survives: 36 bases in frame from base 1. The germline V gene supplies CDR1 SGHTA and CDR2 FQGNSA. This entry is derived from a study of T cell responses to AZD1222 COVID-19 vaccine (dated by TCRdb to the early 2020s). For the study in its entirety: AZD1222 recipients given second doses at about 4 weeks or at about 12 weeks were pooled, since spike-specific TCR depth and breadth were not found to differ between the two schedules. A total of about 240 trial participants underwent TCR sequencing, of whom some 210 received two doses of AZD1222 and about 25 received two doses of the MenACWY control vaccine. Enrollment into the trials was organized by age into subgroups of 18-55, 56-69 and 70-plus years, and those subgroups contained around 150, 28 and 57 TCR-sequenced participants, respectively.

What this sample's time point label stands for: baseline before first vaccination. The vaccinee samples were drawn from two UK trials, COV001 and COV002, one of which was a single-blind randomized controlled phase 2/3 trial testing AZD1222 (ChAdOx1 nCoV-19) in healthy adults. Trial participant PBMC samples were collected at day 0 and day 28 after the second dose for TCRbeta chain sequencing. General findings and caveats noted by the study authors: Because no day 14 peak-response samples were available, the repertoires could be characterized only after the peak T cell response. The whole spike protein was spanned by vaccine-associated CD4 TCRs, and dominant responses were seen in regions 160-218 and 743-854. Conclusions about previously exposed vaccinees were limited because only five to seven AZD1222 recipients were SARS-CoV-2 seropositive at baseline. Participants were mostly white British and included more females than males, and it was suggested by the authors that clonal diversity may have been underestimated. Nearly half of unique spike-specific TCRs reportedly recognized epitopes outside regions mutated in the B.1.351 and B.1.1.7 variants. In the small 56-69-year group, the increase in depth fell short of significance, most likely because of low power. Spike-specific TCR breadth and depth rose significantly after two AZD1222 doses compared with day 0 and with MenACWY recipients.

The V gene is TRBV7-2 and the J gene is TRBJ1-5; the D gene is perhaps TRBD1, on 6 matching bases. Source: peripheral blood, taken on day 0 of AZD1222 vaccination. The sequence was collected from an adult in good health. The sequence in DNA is TGTGCCAGCAGGATTAGGGGGCAGCCCCAGCATTTT. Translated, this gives CASRIRGQPQHF. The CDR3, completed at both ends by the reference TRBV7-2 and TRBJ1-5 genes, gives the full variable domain GAGVSQSPSNKVTEKGKDVELRCDPISGHTALYWYRQSLGQGLEFLIYFQGNSAPDKSGLPSDRFSAERTGGSVSTLTIQRTQQEDSAVYLCASRIRGQPQHFGDGTRLSIL.